This T cell receptor beta chain was profiled in a study of vaccination and CD4 T cells after COVID-19 (dated by TCRdb to between 2021 and 2024). With respect to the entire study: SARS-CoV-2 positivity had been established in the convalescent patients by nasal swab PCR, and mild disease was recorded in eight to ten of these patients and severe disease in one. Six males and four females were included in the convalescent cohort, with two Hispanic individuals, seven Caucasians, two Asians and one multiracial person represented. Post-COVID blood samples from convalescent patients were collected a median of roughly 100 days after diagnosis, with a range of 35 to 161 days. Control cultures used a CEFX viral epitope pool as positive control, an HIV-1 Nef peptide pool as negative control, or no peptide. The cultures were stimulated with overlapping spike peptide pools from SARS-CoV-2 and from the common cold coronaviruses HCoV-NL63, HCoV-OC43 and HCoV-229E. Post-vaccine blood samples were collected a median of about 69 days after the second vaccine dose, ranging from roughly 12 to 250 days. The spike-specific CD4+ TCR repertoire was compared before and after mRNA vaccination in 10 COVID-19 convalescent patients and a handful of infection-naive healthy vaccine recipients. Participants got two doses of the Pfizer-BioNTech BNT162b2 vaccine (n=8) or two doses of the Moderna mRNA-1273 vaccine (n=2).

Receptor amplification or capture employed PCR. DNA from cultured CD4+ T cells underwent TCR sequencing with the Oncomine TCR Beta short-read assay at the Johns Hopkins FTIC core. The QIAamp micro DNA kit was used to extract genomic DNA from the cultured CD4+ T cells. Oncomine TCR Beta libraries from cultured CD4+ T cells were pooled using unique dual indexes and sequenced on an Illumina iSeq 100. Per the source publication's procedure: Non-productive sequences were removed, and CDR3s that did not start with C, did not end with F or W, or were shorter than 7 amino acids were discarded. Antigen-specific clonotypes were identified using the MANAFEST web application through comparison of peptide-stimulated wells with reference and other culture wells. Positive clones required FDR below 0.05, an odds ratio above 5, and productive frequency above 0.1% in at least two of three replicate wells. Cross-reactive clonotypes were defined as significantly expanded in both SARS-CoV-2 spike wells and at least one common cold coronavirus spike condition. CDR3 homology was assessed with Levenshtein distances (stringdist) and unrooted phylogenetic trees (ape) in R version 3.6.1. TCRdb redid the processing of the public reads, applying fastp at Q25 and MiXCR, and retained in-frame beta chains. Merged by CDR3 protein, the rows form single entries marked with the most common genes and DNA. These V and J calls originate from TCRdb's pipeline instead of the authors' own analysis. Recorded for this sample are over 8,500 distinct CDR3 sequences; about 40% of them occurred a single time. The ten largest account for about a fifth of the sample.

The treatment or condition label on this specimen signifies: roughly nine-day PBMC culture with coronavirus spike peptide pools or control peptides (ViraFEST assay). The ViraFEST assay was used in the study, in which antigen-specific T cells were expanded with peptide pools and expanded clonotypes were subsequently identified by TCR sequencing. Positive SARS-CoV-2 PCR tests in the convalescent patients dated from March to December 2020, before Alpha, Beta and Delta variants emerged in the United States. Under 2.5 million PBMCs per well were cultured in IMDM with 5% human AB serum and about 9.7 IU/ml IL-2, plus 10 ug/ml peptide pools. Half of the culture medium was replaced with fresh IL-2-containing medium on days 3 and 7. CD4+ T cells were isolated after roughly 10 days of culture through negative selection using the EasySep CD4+ T cell isolation kit. Ficoll-Paque Plus gradient centrifugation was used to isolate PBMCs from whole blood, and the isolated PBMCs were then either used fresh or cryopreserved at -140C. Culture conditions were generally each tested in triplicate wells.

The V end gives up 6 bases and the J end 4 bases, leaving 6 bases in the junction not matched to a gene. From the cysteine up to the phenylalanine, the CDR3 has a length of 14 residues. Of all the DNA, just the CDR3 is kept, 42 bases in frame from base 1. For CDR1 and CDR2, the germline V gene lists SNHLY and FYNNEI. Concerning this clonotype itself: What antigen it recognizes has not been identified. No base qualities exist here, and no much larger clone lies one base off it.

Overall study outcomes, separate from this receptor: The median count of SARS-CoV-2-reactive clonotypes went up from 20 to 25 after infection to a few dozen after vaccination, although the change was not significant. Relatively few convalescent patients were included in the study, and early timepoints after natural infection were not analyzed. Of the vaccine-specific clones in convalescent patients, 304 of 307, or nearly all, reacted only to SARS-CoV-2 spike and did not cross-react with common cold coronaviruses. In convalescent patients, a median around 86% of post-vaccine SARS-CoV-2-reactive clones were detected only after vaccination, suggesting vaccine-specific priming.

The TCR sequence derives from a human donor who had recovered from COVID-19. The sequencing sample was made of CD4+ T cells from blood, cultured in vitro. The chain uses TRBV2 and TRBJ2-3; 8 junctional bases match TRBD1. The sequenced DNA is TGTGCCAGCAGGGCACAGGGGGGCGCAGATACGCAGTATTTT. This gives the protein CASRAQGGADTQYF.